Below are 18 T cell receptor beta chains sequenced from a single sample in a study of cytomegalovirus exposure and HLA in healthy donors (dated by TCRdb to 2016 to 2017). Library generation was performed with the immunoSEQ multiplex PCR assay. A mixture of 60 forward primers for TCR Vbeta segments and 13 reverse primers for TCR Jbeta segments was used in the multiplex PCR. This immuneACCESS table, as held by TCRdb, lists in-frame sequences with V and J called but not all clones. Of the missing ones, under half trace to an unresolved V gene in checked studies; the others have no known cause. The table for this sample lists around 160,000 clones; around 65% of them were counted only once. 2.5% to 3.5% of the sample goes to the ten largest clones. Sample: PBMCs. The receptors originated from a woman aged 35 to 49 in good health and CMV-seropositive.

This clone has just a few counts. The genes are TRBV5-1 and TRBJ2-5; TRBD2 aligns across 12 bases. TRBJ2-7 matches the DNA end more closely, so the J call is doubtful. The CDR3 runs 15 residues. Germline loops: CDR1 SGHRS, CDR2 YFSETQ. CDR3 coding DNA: TGCGCCAGCAGCCAGACTAGCGGGGGATCCTACGAGCAGTACTTC. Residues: CASSQTSGGSYEQYF.

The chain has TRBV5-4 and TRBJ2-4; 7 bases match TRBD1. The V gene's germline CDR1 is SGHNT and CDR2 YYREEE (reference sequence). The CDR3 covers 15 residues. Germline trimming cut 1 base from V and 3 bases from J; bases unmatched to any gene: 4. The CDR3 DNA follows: TGTGCCAGCAGCTTGAGGGACAGAGACAAAAACATTCAGTACTTC. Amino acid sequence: CASSLRDRDKNIQYF.

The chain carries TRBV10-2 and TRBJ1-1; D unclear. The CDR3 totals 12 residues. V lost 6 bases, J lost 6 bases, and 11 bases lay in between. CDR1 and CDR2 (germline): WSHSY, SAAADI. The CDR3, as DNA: TGCGCCAGCAGACCCGGCGGGGCTGAAGCTTTCTTT. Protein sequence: CASRPGGAEAFF.

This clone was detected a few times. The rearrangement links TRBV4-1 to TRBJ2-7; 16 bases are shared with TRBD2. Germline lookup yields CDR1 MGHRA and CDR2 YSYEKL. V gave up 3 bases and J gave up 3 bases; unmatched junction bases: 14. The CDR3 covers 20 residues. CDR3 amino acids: CASSHLWAGLAGGNNYEQYF. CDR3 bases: TGCGCCAGCAGCCATTTATGGGCGGGACTAGCGGGAGGGAACAACTACGAGCAGTACTTC.

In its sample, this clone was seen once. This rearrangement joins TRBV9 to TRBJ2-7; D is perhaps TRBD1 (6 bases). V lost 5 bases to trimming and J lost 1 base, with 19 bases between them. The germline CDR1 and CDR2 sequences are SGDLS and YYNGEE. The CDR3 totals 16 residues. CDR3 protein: CASSGHTGTPSYEQYF. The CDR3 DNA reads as TGTGCCAGCAGTGGACATACCGGGACACCTTCCTACGAGCAGTACTTC.

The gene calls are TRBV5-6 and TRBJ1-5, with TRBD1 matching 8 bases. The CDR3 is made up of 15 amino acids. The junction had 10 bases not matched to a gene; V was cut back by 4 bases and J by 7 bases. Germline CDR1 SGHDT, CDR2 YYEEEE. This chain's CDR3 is CASSTTQGAKQPQHF. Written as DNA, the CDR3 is TGTGCCAGCAGCACTACTCAGGGGGCTAAGCAGCCCCAGCATTTT.

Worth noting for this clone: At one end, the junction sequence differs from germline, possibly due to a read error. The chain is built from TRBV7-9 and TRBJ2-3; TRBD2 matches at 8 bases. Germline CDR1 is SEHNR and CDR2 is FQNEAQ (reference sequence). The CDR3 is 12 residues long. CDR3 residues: CSSRQSGGIQYF. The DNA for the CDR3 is TGTTCCAGCAGACAGAGCGGGGGTATCCAGTATTTT.

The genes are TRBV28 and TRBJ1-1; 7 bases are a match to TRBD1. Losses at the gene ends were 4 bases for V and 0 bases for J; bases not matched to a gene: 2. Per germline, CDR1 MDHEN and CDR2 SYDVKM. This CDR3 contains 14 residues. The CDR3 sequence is CASSSGQMNTEAFF. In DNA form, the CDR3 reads TGTGCCAGCAGTTCGGGACAGATGAACACTGAAGCTTTCTTT.

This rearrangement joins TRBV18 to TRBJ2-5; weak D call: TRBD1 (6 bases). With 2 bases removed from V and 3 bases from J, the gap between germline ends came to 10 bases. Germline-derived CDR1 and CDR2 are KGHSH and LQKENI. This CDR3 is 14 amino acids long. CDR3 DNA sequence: TGTGCCAGCTCACCAGGGCAGGGGAAAGAGACCCAGTACTTC. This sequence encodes CASSPGQGKETQYF.

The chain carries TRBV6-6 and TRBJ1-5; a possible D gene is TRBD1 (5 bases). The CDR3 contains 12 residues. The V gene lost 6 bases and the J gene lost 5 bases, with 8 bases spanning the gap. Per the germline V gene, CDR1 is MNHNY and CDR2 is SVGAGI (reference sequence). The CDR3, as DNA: TGTGCCAGCAGCCTGACAGATCAGCCCCAGCATTTT. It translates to CASSLTDQPQHF.

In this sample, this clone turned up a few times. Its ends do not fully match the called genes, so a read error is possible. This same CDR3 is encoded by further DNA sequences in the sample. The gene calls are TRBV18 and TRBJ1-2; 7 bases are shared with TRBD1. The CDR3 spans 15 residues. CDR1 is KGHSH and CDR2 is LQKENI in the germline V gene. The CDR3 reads CASSPRQGENYGYPF. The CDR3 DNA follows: TGTGCCAGCTCACCTCGGCAGGGGGAGAACTATGGCTACCCCTTC. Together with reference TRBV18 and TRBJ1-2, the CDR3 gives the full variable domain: NAGVMQNPRHLVRRRGQEARLRCSPMKGHSHVYWYRQLPEEGLKFMVYLQKENIIDESGMPKERFSAEFPKEGPSILRIQQVVRGDSAAYFCASSPRQGENYGYPFGSGTRLTVV.

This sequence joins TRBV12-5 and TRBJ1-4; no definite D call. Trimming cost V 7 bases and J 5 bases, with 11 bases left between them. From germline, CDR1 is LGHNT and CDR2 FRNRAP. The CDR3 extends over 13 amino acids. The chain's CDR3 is CASATSGNEKLFF. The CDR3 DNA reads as TGTGCTAGTGCCACGTCGGGAAATGAAAAACTGTTTTTT. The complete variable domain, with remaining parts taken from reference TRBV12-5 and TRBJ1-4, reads DARVTQTPRHKVTEMGQEVTMRCQPILGHNTVFWYRQTMMQGLELLAYFRNRAPLDDSGMPKDRFSAEMPDATLATLKIQPSEPRDSAVYFCASATSGNEKLFFGSGTQLSVL.

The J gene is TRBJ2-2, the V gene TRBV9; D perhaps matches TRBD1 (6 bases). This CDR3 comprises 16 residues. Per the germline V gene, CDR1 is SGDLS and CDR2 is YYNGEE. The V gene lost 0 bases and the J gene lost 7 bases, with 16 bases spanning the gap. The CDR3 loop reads CASSVETGLRNGELFF. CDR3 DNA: TGTGCCAGCAGCGTAGAAACAGGGCTCCGTAACGGGGAGCTGTTTTTT.

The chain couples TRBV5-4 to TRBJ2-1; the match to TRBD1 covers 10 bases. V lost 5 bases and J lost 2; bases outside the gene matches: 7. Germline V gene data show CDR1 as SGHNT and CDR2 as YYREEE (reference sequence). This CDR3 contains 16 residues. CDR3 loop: CASRAGQGVTYNEQFF. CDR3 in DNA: TGTGCCAGCAGGGCAGGACAGGGGGTGACCTACAATGAGCAGTTCTTC.

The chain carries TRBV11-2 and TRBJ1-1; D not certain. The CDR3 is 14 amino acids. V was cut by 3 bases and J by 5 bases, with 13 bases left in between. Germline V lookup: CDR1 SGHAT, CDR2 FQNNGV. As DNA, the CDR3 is TGTGCCAGCAGCTTTTCGGAGGGAACTACTGAAGCTTTCTTT. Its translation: CASSFSEGTTEAFF.

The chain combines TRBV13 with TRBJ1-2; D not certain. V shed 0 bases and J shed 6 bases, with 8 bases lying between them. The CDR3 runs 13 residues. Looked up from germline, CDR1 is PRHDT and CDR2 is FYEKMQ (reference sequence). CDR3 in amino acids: CASSLGYGHGYTF. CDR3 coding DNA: TGTGCCAGCAGCTTAGGTTATGGGCATGGCTACACCTTC.

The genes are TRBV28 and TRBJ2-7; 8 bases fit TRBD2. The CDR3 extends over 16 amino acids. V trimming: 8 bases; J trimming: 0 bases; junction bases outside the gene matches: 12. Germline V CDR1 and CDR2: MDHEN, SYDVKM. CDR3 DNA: TGTGCCAGCGGACCACAAGCGGGAGAGTACTCCTACGAGCAGTACTTC. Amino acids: CASGPQAGEYSYEQYF.

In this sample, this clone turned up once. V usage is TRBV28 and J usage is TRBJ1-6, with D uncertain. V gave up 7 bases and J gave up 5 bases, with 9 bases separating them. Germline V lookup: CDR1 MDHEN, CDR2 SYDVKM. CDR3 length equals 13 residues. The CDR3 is CASNTFNNSPLHF. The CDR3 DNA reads TGTGCCAGCAATACTTTTAATAATTCACCCCTCCACTTT. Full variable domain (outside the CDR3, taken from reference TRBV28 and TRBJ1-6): DVKVTQSSRYLVKRTGEKVFLECVQDMDHENMFWYRQDPGLGLRLIYFSYDVKMKEKGDIPEGYSVSREKKERFSLILESASTNQTSMYLCASNTFNNSPLHFGNGTRLTVT.